This T cell receptor beta chain was identified during a study of blood T cell repertoires in COVID-19 (dated by TCRdb to between 2020 and 2021). Some background on the complete study: Collaborator samples came from the United States, Italy and Spain and covered acute and convalescent phases of COVID-19. The material from the prospective study consisted of cDNA or gDNA derived from T cells, B-cell-depleted T cells, or PBMCs. The dataset comprised deeply sampled blood TCRbeta repertoires from subjects exposed to, actively infected with, or recovered from COVID-19. The repertoires were made available in a free public database intended to serve as a resource for research on the immune response to SARS-CoV-2. Samples came from the ongoing ImmuneRACE study (first 160 participants) plus 1,254 subjects from 6 global collaborators. The sample metadata nearly always contained a de-identified subject ID, COVID-19 status, age in years and sex. HLA class I and class II types, where available, came from metadata supplied by the sample provider rather than from assay-based typing. What the authors observed across the whole study: The quantity of clinical and demographic metadata differed by source and by participant and was supplied without curation.

This clone was seen only a few times. No antigen is known for it. No much larger clone is present one base from it, and per-base qualities are unavailable. TCRbeta CDR3 regions were amplified from genomic DNA using the immunoSEQ Assay, a bias-controlled multiplex PCR. In the original analysis: Within the assay, amplification of reference gene primers was used to estimate how many nucleated cells each sample contained. To quantify the absolute abundance of each unique TCRbeta CDR3 rearrangement, sequence reads were collapsed and filtered. For each sample, productive Simpson clonality was calculated as the square root of Simpson's diversity index over productive rearrangements. TCRdb provides this immuneACCESS table in a form limited to in-frame rearrangements. Some clones are lacking; in checked studies, under half of them reflect an unresolved V gene, and why the rest are absent is not known. Clone size and the V and J calls come from that table; the DNA yielded D and trimming. The sample table contains over 250,000 clones; only one count was recorded for about nine tenths of them. The top ten hold about 4% of the sample.

A second Seattle source provided samples from volunteer blood donors who had recovered from COVID-19. Whole blood was collected in K2EDTA tubes by collaborating institutions according to the institutions' own protocols. For TCRbeta analysis, collaborators shipped samples in one of three forms: frozen whole blood, isolated PBMCs, or DNA extracted from either of those sample types. Taken from the germline V gene (reference sequence), the CDR1 and CDR2 loops are SEHNR and FQNEAQ. V loses 2 bases of germline sequence and J loses 5 bases, and the interval between the two ends is 15 bases. The CDR3 runs 15 residues from the cysteine to the phenylalanine. The sequence is cut down to CDR3 DNA, 45 bases in frame from base 1.

The TCR was taken from a man aged 55 to 70 who had recovered from COVID-19. The sample comprised peripheral blood. Recombination connected TRBV7-9 to TRBJ1-2; the D segment could be TRBD1, given 6 matching bases. The CDR3 loop reads CASSLMAGAGYGYTF. The sequenced DNA: TGTGCCAGCAGCTTAATGGCGGGGGCAGGGTATGGCTACACCTTC.